The 16 T cell receptor beta chains reported below all come from one sample, sequenced in a study of response to subunit inactivated influenza vaccine. TCRdb independently ran MiXCR on the RT-PCR reads; one entry per CDR3 protein. The data hold about 500,000 distinct CDR3 sequences, with approximately 15% observed a single time. The specimen comprised CD4+ T cells sorted from PBMCs, sampled 23 months after vaccination. All receptors derive from a man aged 50 to 75 who received an inactivated influenza vaccine.

This clonotype has more than one count but fewer than ten. V and J are TRBV20-1 and TRBJ2-3, with TRBD1 matching over 8 bases. The CDR3 is 15 residues long. Trimming removed 1 base from V and 6 bases from J; junction bases left unmatched: 9. Germline loops: CDR1 DFQATT, CDR2 SNEGSKA (reference sequence). In DNA form, the CDR3 reads TGCAGTGCTAGAGGCAGGTCAGGGGGCAGCGATACGCAGTATTTT. The encoded protein is CSARGRSGGSDTQYF.

In its sample, this clonotype was seen many times. The rearrangement links TRBV4-2 to TRBJ2-1; TRBD2 matches 10 bases. The CDR3 length is 15 residues. The V gene end was trimmed by 6 bases and the J gene end by 5 bases; junction bases not matched to a gene: 7. Germline values: CDR1 LGHNA, CDR2 YNFKEQ. The CDR3 loop is CASSRSGTSDNEQFF. CDR3 sequence (DNA): TGTGCCAGCAGTCGATCCGGGACTAGCGACAATGAGCAGTTCTTC.

This rearrangement joins TRBV15 to TRBJ2-5, with a possible D match to TRBD1 (5 bases). Germline V gene lookup returns CDR1 LNHNV and CDR2 YYDKDF (reference sequence). V was clipped by 1 base and J by 5 bases, with 17 bases between them. This CDR3 comprises 16 residues. This CDR3 reads CATSRVTARLEETQYF. The CDR3 DNA reads as TGTGCCACCAGCAGAGTGACAGCCCGTCTCGAGGAGACCCAGTACTTC.

This chain links TRBV20-1 with TRBJ2-5; tentatively, D is TRBD1 (6 bases). V gave up 2 bases and J gave up 3 bases, with 19 bases separating them. CDR1 is DFQATT and CDR2 is SNEGSKA in the germline V gene (reference sequence). This CDR3 is built from 16 residues. The CDR3 DNA is TGCAGTGCTAGACGTGTCAGGGGACGGCCGGAAGAGACCCAGTACTTC. This encodes CSARRVRGRPEETQYF.

The chain recombines TRBV7-3 with TRBJ2-7; 7 bases match TRBD1. CDR1 and CDR2 (germline): SGHTA, FQGTGA. The ends lost 5 bases at V and 3 bases at J; junction bases unmatched: 7. The CDR3 totals 14 residues. Here the CDR3 reads CASSRQGSGYEQYF. DNA for the CDR3: TGTGCCAGCAGCCGACAGGGTAGTGGCTACGAGCAGTACTTC.

The chain couples TRBV25-1 to TRBJ2-1, with D perhaps matching TRBD1 or TRBD2 (5 bases each). V was trimmed by 4 bases and J by 5 bases, leaving 18 bases between them. This CDR3 spans 16 amino acids. Germline CDR1 and CDR2: MGHDK and SYGVNS. CDR3 bases: TGTGCCAGCAGTGGGGGTAGTATAAGGGGACACAATGAGCAGTTCTTC. This gives the protein CASSGGSIRGHNEQFF.

This clonotype was seen only a few times. The chain is built from TRBV7-8 and TRBJ2-2, with 15 bases matching TRBD2. The CDR3 loop spans 19 amino acids. The germline V gene has CDR1 SGHVS and CDR2 FQNEAQ. V lost 1 base, J lost 1 base, and 4 bases stayed unmatched. As DNA, the CDR3 is TGTGCCAGCAGCTTAGGGGGGACTAGCGGGAGGCTGAACACCGGGGAGCTGTTTTTT. Its protein product is CASSLGGTSGRLNTGELFF.

This clonotype appeared many times. This chain uses TRBV30 with TRBJ1-5, with D perhaps matching TRBD1 (6 bases). V was trimmed by 2 bases and J by 4 bases, leaving 9 bases between them. From germline, CDR1 is GTSNPN and CDR2 SVGIG (reference sequence). The CDR3 totals 13 residues. CDR3 sequence reads: CAWSIQGNQPQHF. CDR3 DNA: TGTGCCTGGAGTATCCAGGGGAATCAGCCCCAGCATTTT.

This clonotype appeared a few times. The genes are TRBV6-1 and TRBJ2-7; 9 bases align to TRBD2. This CDR3 contains 14 residues. V trimming: 11 bases; J trimming: 3 bases; junction bases outside the gene matches: 11. Germline CDR1 MNHNS, CDR2 SASEGT. CDR3 region: CAVSRREGRYEQYF. In DNA, the CDR3 is TGTGCCGTTTCCAGGCGGGAGGGCCGCTACGAGCAGTACTTC.

This clonotype was picked up one time. V usage is TRBV5-1 and J usage is TRBJ2-3; TRBD1 aligns across 10 bases. CDR1 and CDR2 from the germline V gene are SGHRS and YFSETQ. V lost 0 bases to trimming and J lost 6 bases; unmatched junction nucleotides: 7. The CDR3 is 16 amino acids. CDR3 protein: CASSLAGTGAVDTQYF. The CDR3 DNA sequence: TGCGCCAGCAGCTTGGCCGGGACAGGGGCTGTCGATACGCAGTATTTT. Full variable domain (missing parts from reference TRBV5-1 and TRBJ2-3): KAGVTQTPRYLIKTRGQQVTLSCSPISGHRSVSWYQQTPGQGLQFLFEYFSETQRNKGNFPGRFSGRQFSNSRSEMNVSTLELGDSALYLCASSLAGTGAVDTQYFGPGTRLTVL.

The gene calls are TRBV12-3 or TRBV12-4 and TRBJ2-7, with 9 bases matching TRBD1. This CDR3 has 17 amino acids. Unmatched junction bases numbered 10, after V lost 4 bases and J lost 0 bases. The CDR3 DNA reads TGTGCCAGCAGTTCGCCCCCCGGGACAGGGATCTCCTACGAGCAGTACTTC. Protein product: CASSSPPGTGISYEQYF.

The CDR3 nucleotides read TGTGCCAGCAGCTTAGGGAAGGCAGACTATGGCTACACCTTC. Translating gives CASSLGKADYGYTF. The chain uses TRBV7-9 and TRBJ1-2; unclear D gene. Deletions cut 1 base from V and 3 bases from J, with 9 bases between. From germline, CDR1 is SEHNR and CDR2 FQNEAQ (reference sequence). The CDR3 runs to 14 residues.

This clonotype appeared many times. The gene calls are TRBV6-1 and TRBJ2-1; TRBD2 matches 13 bases. Germline CDR1 MNHNS, CDR2 SASEGT. With 5 bases clipped from V and 6 bases from J, the junction kept 7 bases outside the gene matches. The CDR3 covers 16 residues. CDR3 in DNA: TGTGCCAGCAGTCGACTAGCGGGGGGCAGTAGCAATGAGCAGTTCTTC. This codes for CASSRLAGGSSNEQFF.

J is TRBJ1-2 and V is TRBV7-9; D remains unclear. The germline V and J ends were trimmed by 8 bases and 2 bases, with 12 bases remaining between them. Germline CDR1 and CDR2: SEHNR and FQNEAQ (reference sequence). This CDR3 contains 13 residues. The CDR3 spells CASEALLNYGYTF. In DNA, the CDR3 is TGTGCCAGCGAGGCGCTGCTCAACTATGGCTACACCTTC.

V gene TRBV20-1 combines with J gene TRBJ2-3; TRBD2 matches 11 bases. CDR1 and CDR2 from the germline V gene are DFQATT and SNEGSKA (reference sequence). This CDR3 is built from 14 residues. J lost 8 bases, V lost 5 bases, and 9 bases had no gene match. DNA for the CDR3: TGCAGTGCTTTAGCGGGAGGGCCAGGAGGTACGCAGTATTTT. Protein product: CSALAGGPGGTQYF.

The V gene is TRBV20-1, the J gene TRBJ1-2, with no clear D. V was cut by 6 bases and J by 4 bases, with 9 bases left in between. The CDR3 length is 11 residues. Germline loops: CDR1 DFQATT, CDR2 SNEGSKA (reference sequence). This CDR3 is CSATQGYGYTF. As DNA, the CDR3 is TGCAGTGCCACACAAGGCTATGGCTACACCTTC.